This entry lists 19 T cell receptor beta chains sequenced from one sample in a study of blood T cell repertoires in COVID-19 (TCRdb year 2020). Library preparation used the immunoSEQ multiplex PCR assay. Drawn from immuneACCESS, this table holds only the in-frame rearrangements with V and J called that TCRdb kept. Clones are partly lost; checked studies trace under half to an unresolved V gene and leave the rest unexplained. The sample table lists approximately 250,000 clones, 75% to 85% of them with a count of one. Jointly, the top ten make up 5.1% of the sample. Sequenced input: peripheral blood. The receptors were sampled from a man aged 50 to 59 with COVID-19, enrolled during active disease.

The chain employs TRBV7-9 and TRBJ2-1, with 11 bases aligning to TRBD1. The V segment lost 5 bases and the J segment 7 bases; nucleotides outside the gene matches: 7. The CDR3 has 15 amino acids. Germline CDR1 and CDR2: SEHNR and FQNEAQ (reference sequence). In nucleotides, the CDR3 is TGTGCCAGCAGCCGCGGACAGGGGGCTGGGAATGAGCAGTTCTTC. It translates to CASSRGQGAGNEQFF.

The rearrangement joins TRBV11-3 to TRBJ2-2; 10 nucleotides align to TRBD2. The CDR3 runs to 17 residues. After removal of 3 bases from V and 5 bases from J, the junction contained 9 bases not matched to a gene. In germline, CDR1 is SGHNT, CDR2 YENEEA. CDR3 coding DNA: TGTGCCAGCAGCTTCGATGTAGCGGGGGGCGGGACCGGGGAGCTGTTTTTT. Protein sequence: CASSFDVAGGGTGELFF.

This clone occurred once. Within the sample, other DNA sequences also encode this same CDR3. The chain uses TRBV5-1 and TRBJ2-2, with D unclear. CDR1 and CDR2 (germline): SGHRS, YFSETQ. CDR3 length: 14 residues. V shed 0 bases and J shed 1 base, with 4 bases lying between them. In DNA form, the CDR3 reads TGCGCCAGCAGCTTGGGGCAGAACACCGGGGAGCTGTTTTTT. This encodes CASSLGQNTGELFF.

V is TRBV4-1 and J is TRBJ1-1; TRBD1 is a possible D gene (5 bases). The CDR3 length is 17 residues. The V end was cut by 0 bases, the J end by 1 base, with 15 bases between. In germline, CDR1 is MGHRA, CDR2 YSYEKL. The CDR3: CASSQDARGLWNTEAFF. The CDR3 DNA reads as TGCGCCAGCAGCCAAGACGCAAGGGGACTGTGGAACACTGAAGCTTTCTTT.

CDR3 region: CASSKEGQGDEQYF. CDR3 nucleotides: TGTGCCAGCAGCAAAGAGGGTCAGGGGGACGAGCAGTACTTC. V and J are TRBV21-1 and TRBJ2-7; the table calls TRBD1, which could not be checked here. TRBV21-1 is noted as a pseudogene. The CDR3 totals 14 residues.

CDR3 bases: TGTGCCAGCAGTTACTCCCAGGGGAACACTGAAGCTTTCTTT. Protein sequence: CASSYSQGNTEAFF. The chain recombines TRBV6-5 with TRBJ1-1; possible D gene TRBD1, 5 bases. The CDR3 spans 14 residues. The V and J ends lost 0 bases and 1 base respectively, with 6 bases between them. From germline, CDR1 is MNHEY and CDR2 SVGAGI.

The chain joins TRBV11-2 to TRBJ2-3, with D possibly being TRBD2 (5 bases). The CDR3 is made up of 14 amino acids. Germline CDR1 reads SGHAT; CDR2 reads FQNNGV. Deletions cut 1 base from V and 6 bases from J, with 11 bases between. Written as DNA, the CDR3 is TGTGCCAGCAGCTTAGTATTAGCGACCGATACGCAGTATTTT. This sequence encodes CASSLVLATDTQYF.

The chain uses TRBV3-1 (or the pseudogene TRBV3-2) and TRBJ2-4; possibly TRBD2 for D (7 bases). The CDR3 is 18 residues long. Germline loops: CDR1 LGHDT, CDR2 YNNKEL (reference sequence). V lost 0 bases and J 5 bases, leaving 20 bases between the germline ends. Here the CDR3 reads CASSQDAGAGEPQNIQYF. The CDR3, as DNA: TGTGCCAGCAGCCAAGATGCAGGGGCGGGAGAACCTCAAAACATTCAGTACTTC.

This chain uses TRBV5-5 with TRBJ1-5; weak D call: TRBD1 (5 bases). The V gene's germline CDR1 is SGHKS and CDR2 YYEKEE (reference sequence). V was trimmed by 3 bases and J by 0 bases, leaving 10 bases between them. The CDR3 totals 15 residues. The CDR3 protein is CASSSTGTSNQPQHF. CDR3 coding DNA: TGTGCCAGCAGCTCTACAGGAACTAGCAATCAGCCCCAGCATTTT.

This clone showed up just once. The genes are TRBV11-2 and TRBJ2-2; the match to TRBD1 covers 9 bases. This CDR3 contains 16 residues. V trimming: 1 base; J trimming: 3 bases; junction bases outside the gene matches: 3. Germline CDR1 SGHAT, CDR2 FQNNGV. In DNA, the CDR3 is TGTGCCAGCAGCTTAGGACAGGGGGGCTACACCGGGGAGCTGTTTTTT. Translated, it gives CASSLGQGGYTGELFF.

V is TRBV7-2 and J is TRBJ2-1; D is possibly TRBD1 (5 bases). Trimming took 5 bases from V and 5 from J, leaving 13 bases between them. Germline loops: CDR1 SGHTA, CDR2 FQGNSA. The CDR3 covers 14 residues. For the CDR3, the DNA is TGTGCCAGCAGCCCGACAGTTACTAACAATGAGCAGTTCTTC. Translated: CASSPTVTNNEQFF.

This clone was observed a single time. The chain joins TRBV9 to TRBJ2-4; 8 bases map to TRBD2. Germline CDR1 and CDR2: SGDLS and YYNGEE. V lost 0 bases and J lost 6; bases outside the gene matches: 2. The length of the CDR3 is 14 residues. The CDR3: CASSVGAGVNIQYF. CDR3 bases: TGTGCCAGCAGCGTAGGAGCGGGGGTAAACATTCAGTACTTC.

This clone came up once. The chain uses TRBV10-2 and TRBJ1-6; the match to TRBD1 covers 9 bases. Germline CDR1 WSHSY, CDR2 SAAADI. CDR3 size: 14 residues. J lost 6 bases, V lost 6 bases, and 3 bases had no gene match. CDR3 DNA sequence: TGCGCCAGCAGCCTGGGACAGGGTAATTCACCCCTCCACTTT. Amino acids: CASSLGQGNSPLHF.

The rearrangement uses TRBV7-3 and TRBJ1-1, with 7 bases aligning to TRBD1. This CDR3 region has 13 residues. Trimming at V came to 3 bases and at J to 8 bases, leaving 6 bases not matched to a gene. Germline CDR1 and CDR2: SGHTA and FQGTGA. In DNA form, the CDR3 reads TGTGCCAGCAGCTTCCAGGGGGGCCGGGAAGCTTTCTTT. It specifies CASSFQGGREAFF. Supplemented by reference TRBV7-3 and TRBJ1-1, the full variable domain reads GAGVSQTPSNKVTEKGKYVELRCDPISGHTALYWYRQSLGQGPEFLIYFQGTGAADDSGLPNDRFFAVRPEGSVSTLKIQRTERGDSAVYLCASSFQGGREAFFGQGTRLTVV.

Turning to this clone: At the DNA level, this CDR3 is encoded by other sequences in the same sample as well. The chain joins TRBV7-3 to TRBJ2-1; 7 bases are a match to TRBD1. The ends lost 4 bases at V and 4 bases at J; junction bases unmatched: 4. Germline CDR1 SGHTA, CDR2 FQGTGA. There are 14 residues in the CDR3. Here the CDR3 reads CASSSGGSYNEQFF. The CDR3 region has the DNA TGTGCCAGCAGCTCAGGGGGTTCTTACAATGAGCAGTTCTTC.

J is TRBJ2-5 and V is TRBV6-5; D ambiguous. CDR3 length: 15 residues. The germline V gene has CDR1 MNHEY and CDR2 SVGAGI. V was clipped by 2 bases and J by 5 bases, with 15 bases between them. Here the CDR3 reads CASSYVNIRAETQYF. The CDR3 DNA follows: TGTGCCAGCAGTTACGTGAATATCCGCGCCGAGACCCAGTACTTC.

This clone was observed a single time. The chain employs TRBV2 and TRBJ2-7, with D maybe TRBD2 (5 bases). Germline V gene lookup returns CDR1 SNHLY and CDR2 FYNNEI. V lost 8 bases and J 3 bases, leaving 14 bases between the germline ends. The length of the CDR3 is 13 residues. The CDR3 coding sequence is TGTGCCAGCGGCCGGGCACGGGGCTACGAGCAGTACTTC. Its protein is CASGRARGYEQYF.

The rearrangement joins TRBV7-3 to TRBJ2-1; the D gene is possibly TRBD2 (5 bases). Germline V lookup: CDR1 SGHTA, CDR2 FQGTGA. The V end was cut by 3 bases, the J end by 5 bases, with 14 bases between. The CDR3 has 15 amino acids. The CDR3 reads CASSFSSGVHNEQFF. As DNA, the CDR3 is TGTGCCAGCAGCTTTAGTTCCGGGGTCCACAATGAGCAGTTCTTC.

This clone appeared a single time. This sequence joins TRBV9 and TRBJ2-3; 10 bases map to TRBD2. The V and J ends lost 4 bases and 4 bases, in that order; junction bases with no gene match: 12. The CDR3 contains 17 residues. CDR1 is SGDLS and CDR2 is YYNGEE in the germline V gene. CDR3 residues: CASSPRGSGGAPDTQYF. In DNA form, the CDR3 reads TGTGCCAGCAGCCCCCGGGGCAGCGGGGGGGCCCCAGATACGCAGTATTTT.